A selection of T cell receptor beta chains follows, all from one sample in a study of low-dose radiotherapy and immunotherapy resistance in tumors. TCRdb reprocessed the reads via MiXCR and lists one record per CDR3 protein. This table has about 50,000 distinct CDR3 sequences, 12% appearing once. The sample consisted of PBMCs, taken before treatment. These receptor sequences come from a female donor with ovarian cancer. CDR3s include the opening cysteine and the closing phenylalanine or tryptophan. Each record gives: V gene, J gene, CDR3 protein.

V gene: TRBV29-1; J gene: TRBJ1-3; CDR3 protein: CSVSSESGNTIYF
V gene: TRBV30; J gene: TRBJ2-3; CDR3 protein: CALSAAGGIGDTQYF
V gene: TRBV28; J gene: TRBJ2-6; CDR3 protein: CASKAGVGSGANVLTF
V gene: TRBV28; J gene: TRBJ2-5; CDR3 protein: CASSGYRLVETQYF
V gene: TRBV5-1; J gene: TRBJ2-7; CDR3 protein: CASSHEGRTYEQYF
V gene: TRBV10-3; J gene: TRBJ1-2; CDR3 protein: CAISEGGDYGYTF
V gene: TRBV9; J gene: TRBJ2-6; CDR3 protein: CASSVNGGIHSGANVLTF
V gene: TRBV5-6; J gene: TRBJ2-3; CDR3 protein: CASSSNGGTDTQYF
V gene: TRBV27; J gene: TRBJ2-7; CDR3 protein: CASSYLGQGLNYEQYF
V gene: TRBV6-6; J gene: TRBJ1-1; CDR3 protein: CASSRRDSGRAEAFF
V gene: TRBV5-1; J gene: TRBJ1-3; CDR3 protein: CASSMNSGNTIYF
V gene: TRBV10-3; J gene: TRBJ2-5; CDR3 protein: CAISGQGDQETQYF
V gene: TRBV6-4; J gene: TRBJ2-3; CDR3 protein: CASSERGDGDTQYF
V gene: TRBV27; J gene: TRBJ2-1; CDR3 protein: CASSFSTSGRVNEQFF
V gene: TRBV2; J gene: TRBJ1-1; CDR3 protein: CASSRREGAFF
V gene: TRBV5-1; J gene: TRBJ2-1; CDR3 protein: CASSLEGTYNEQFF
V gene: TRBV28; J gene: TRBJ2-5; CDR3 protein: CASSSGQHQETQYF
V gene: TRBV9; J gene: TRBJ2-2; CDR3 protein: CASSVVTGGELFF
V gene: TRBV15; J gene: TRBJ2-5; CDR3 protein: CATSRDPRETQYF
V gene: TRBV5-1; J gene: TRBJ2-7; CDR3 protein: CASSIQGTSYEQYF
V gene: TRBV5-1; J gene: TRBJ2-1; CDR3 protein: CASSLGLADEQFF
V gene: TRBV18; J gene: TRBJ2-7; CDR3 protein: CASSPLEEGVEQYF
V gene: TRBV7-9; J gene: TRBJ2-7; CDR3 protein: CASGGAGEQYF
V gene: TRBV28; J gene: TRBJ1-4; CDR3 protein: CASGSRDRSEKLFF
V gene: TRBV5-1; J gene: TRBJ1-4; CDR3 protein: CASSLAGRGLEKLFF
V gene: TRBV12-3/TRBV12-4; J gene: TRBJ2-1; CDR3 protein: CASSFSRGGRGNEQFF
V gene: TRBV2; J gene: TRBJ2-1; CDR3 protein: CASGGSASVYNEQFF
V gene: TRBV6-2/TRBV6-3; J gene: TRBJ1-2; CDR3 protein: CASRTGQVYGYTF
V gene: TRBV10-2; J gene: TRBJ2-7; CDR3 protein: CASSLSLNEQYF
V gene: TRBV30; J gene: TRBJ1-1; CDR3 protein: CAWSVGAGAEAFF
V gene: TRBV19; J gene: TRBJ1-4; CDR3 protein: CATSPTGWEKLFF
V gene: TRBV2; J gene: TRBJ2-3; CDR3 protein: CASSETAGATTDTQYF
V gene: TRBV30; J gene: TRBJ2-3; CDR3 protein: CACLKRGGVSTDTQYF
V gene: TRBV19; J gene: TRBJ2-7; CDR3 protein: CASSTLAEFSYEQYF
V gene: TRBV23-1; J gene: TRBJ2-1; CDR3 protein: CASSQLDRYNEQFF
V gene: TRBV4-1; J gene: TRBJ2-1; CDR3 protein: CASSQDASIYNEQFF
V gene: TRBV10-3; J gene: TRBJ1-2; CDR3 protein: CATWGGLTYGYTF
V gene: TRBV28; J gene: TRBJ2-7; CDR3 protein: CASSSPGVEQYF
V gene: TRBV27; J gene: TRBJ2-5; CDR3 protein: CASRYSGDQETQYF
V gene: TRBV7-8; J gene: TRBJ2-1; CDR3 protein: CASSPRVENEQFF
V gene: TRBV11-2; J gene: TRBJ2-1; CDR3 protein: CASSSSGGARWNEQFF
V gene: TRBV20-1; J gene: TRBJ1-1; CDR3 protein: CSARSGTTENTEAFF
V gene: TRBV10-1; J gene: TRBJ2-1; CDR3 protein: CASSLLAGDNEQFF